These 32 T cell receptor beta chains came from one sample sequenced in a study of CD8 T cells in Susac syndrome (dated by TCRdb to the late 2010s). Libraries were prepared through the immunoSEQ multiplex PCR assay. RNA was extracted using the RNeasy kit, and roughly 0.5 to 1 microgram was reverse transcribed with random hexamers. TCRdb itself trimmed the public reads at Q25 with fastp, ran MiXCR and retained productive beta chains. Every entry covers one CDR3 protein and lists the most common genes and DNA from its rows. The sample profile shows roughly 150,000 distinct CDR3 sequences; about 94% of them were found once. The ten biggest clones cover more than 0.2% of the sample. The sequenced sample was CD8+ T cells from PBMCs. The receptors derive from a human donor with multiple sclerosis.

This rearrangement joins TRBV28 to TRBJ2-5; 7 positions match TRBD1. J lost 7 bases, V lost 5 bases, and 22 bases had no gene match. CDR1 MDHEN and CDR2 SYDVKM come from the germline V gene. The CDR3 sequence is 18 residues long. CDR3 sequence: CASSPARGTAIPGGTQYF. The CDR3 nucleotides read TGTGCCAGCAGTCCTGCCCGAGGGACAGCCATCCCCGGTGGGACCCAGTACTTC.

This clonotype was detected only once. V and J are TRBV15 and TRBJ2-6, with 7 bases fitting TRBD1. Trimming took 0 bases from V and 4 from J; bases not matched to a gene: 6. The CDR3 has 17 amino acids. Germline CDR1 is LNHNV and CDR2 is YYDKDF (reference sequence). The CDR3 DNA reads TGTGCCACCAGCAGAGACGACAGGGAGTCCGGGGCCAACGTCCTGACTTTC. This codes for CATSRDDRESGANVLTF.

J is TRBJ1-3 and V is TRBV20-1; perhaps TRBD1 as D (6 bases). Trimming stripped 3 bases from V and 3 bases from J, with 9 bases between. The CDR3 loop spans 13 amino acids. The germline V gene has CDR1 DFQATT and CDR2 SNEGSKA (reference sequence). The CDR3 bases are TGCAGTGCTAGGTCCAGGGGTGGAAACACCATATATTTT. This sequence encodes CSARSRGGNTIYF.

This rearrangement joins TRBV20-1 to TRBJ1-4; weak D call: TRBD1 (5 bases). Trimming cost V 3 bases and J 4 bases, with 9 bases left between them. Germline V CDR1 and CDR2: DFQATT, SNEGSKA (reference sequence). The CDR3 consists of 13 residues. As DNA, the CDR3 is TGCAGTGCTAGGGGGGGTGGTAATGAAAAACTGTTTTTT. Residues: CSARGGGNEKLFF.

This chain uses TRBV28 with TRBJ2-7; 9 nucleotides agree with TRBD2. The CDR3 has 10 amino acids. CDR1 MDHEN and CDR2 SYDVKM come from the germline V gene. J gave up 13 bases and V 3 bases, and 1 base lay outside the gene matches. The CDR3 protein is CASSFGTSYF. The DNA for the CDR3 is TGTGCCAGCAGTTTTGGGACTAGCTACTTC.

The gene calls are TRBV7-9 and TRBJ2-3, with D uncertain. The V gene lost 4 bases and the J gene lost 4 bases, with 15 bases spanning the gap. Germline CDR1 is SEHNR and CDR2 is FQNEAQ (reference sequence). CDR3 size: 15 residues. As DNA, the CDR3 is TGTGCCAGCAGCTCTACCAGGCACGTACCAGATACGCAGTATTTT. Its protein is CASSSTRHVPDTQYF.

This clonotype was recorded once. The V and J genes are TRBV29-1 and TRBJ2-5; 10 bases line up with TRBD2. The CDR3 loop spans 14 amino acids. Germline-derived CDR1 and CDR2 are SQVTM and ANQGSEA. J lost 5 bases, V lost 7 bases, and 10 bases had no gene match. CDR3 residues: CSGQERGGRETQYF. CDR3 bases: TGCAGCGGGCAAGAGCGGGGGGGCCGGGAGACCCAGTACTTC.

Here the CDR3 reads CASRAEFYGYTF. The CDR3 DNA reads as TGTGCCAGTAGGGCAGAATTCTATGGCTACACCTTC. The V and J genes are TRBV19 and TRBJ1-2; D gene uncertain. Trimming took off 6 bases at V and 4 bases at J, with 9 bases between the two ends. Germline values: CDR1 LNHDA, CDR2 SQIVND (reference sequence). The CDR3 extends over 12 amino acids.

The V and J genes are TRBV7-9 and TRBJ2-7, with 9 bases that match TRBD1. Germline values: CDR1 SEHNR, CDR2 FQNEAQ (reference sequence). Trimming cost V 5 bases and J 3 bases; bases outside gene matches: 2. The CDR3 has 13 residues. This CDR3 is CASSGTGFYEQYF. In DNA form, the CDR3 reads TGTGCCAGCAGCGGGACAGGGTTCTACGAGCAGTACTTC.

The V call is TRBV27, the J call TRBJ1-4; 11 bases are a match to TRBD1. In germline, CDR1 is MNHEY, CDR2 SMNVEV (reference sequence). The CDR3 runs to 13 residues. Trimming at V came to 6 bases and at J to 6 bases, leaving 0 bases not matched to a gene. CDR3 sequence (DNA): TGTGCCAGCAGGGGACAGGGGGATGAAAAACTGTTTTTT. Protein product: CASRGQGDEKLFF.

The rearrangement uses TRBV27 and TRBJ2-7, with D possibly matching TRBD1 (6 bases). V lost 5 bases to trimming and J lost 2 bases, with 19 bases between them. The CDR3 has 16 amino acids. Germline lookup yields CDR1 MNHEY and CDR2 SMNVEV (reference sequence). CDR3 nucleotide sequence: TGTGCCAGCAGTCCCACCTCCGGGACATTAGCCTACGAGCAGTACTTC. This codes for CASSPTSGTLAYEQYF.

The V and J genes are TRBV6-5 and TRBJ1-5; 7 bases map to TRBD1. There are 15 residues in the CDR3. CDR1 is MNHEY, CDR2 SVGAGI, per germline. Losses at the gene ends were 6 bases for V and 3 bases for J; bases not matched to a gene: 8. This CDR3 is CASSLGTAINQPQHF. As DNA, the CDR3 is TGTGCCAGCAGCCTCGGGACAGCCATCAATCAGCCCCAGCATTTT.

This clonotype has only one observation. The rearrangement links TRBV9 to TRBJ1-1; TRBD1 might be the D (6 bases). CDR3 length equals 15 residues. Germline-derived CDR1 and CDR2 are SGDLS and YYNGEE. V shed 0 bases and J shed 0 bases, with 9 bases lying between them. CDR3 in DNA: TGTGCCAGCAGCGTAGGAGGGGGGATGAACACTGAAGCTTTCTTT. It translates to CASSVGGGMNTEAFF.

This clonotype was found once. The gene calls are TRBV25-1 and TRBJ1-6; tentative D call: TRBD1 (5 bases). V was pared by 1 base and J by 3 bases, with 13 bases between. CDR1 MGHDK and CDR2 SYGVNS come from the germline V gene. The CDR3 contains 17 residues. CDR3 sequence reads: CASSEWTRGSYNSPLHF. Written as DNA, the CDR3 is TGTGCCAGCAGTGAATGGACCCGGGGCAGCTATAATTCACCCCTCCACTTT.

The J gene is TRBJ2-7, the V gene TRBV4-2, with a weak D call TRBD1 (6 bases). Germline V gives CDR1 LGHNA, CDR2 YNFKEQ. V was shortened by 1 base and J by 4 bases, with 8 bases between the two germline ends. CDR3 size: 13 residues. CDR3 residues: CASSQGDKYEQYF. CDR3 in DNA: TGTGCCAGCAGCCAAGGGGACAAGTACGAGCAGTACTTC.

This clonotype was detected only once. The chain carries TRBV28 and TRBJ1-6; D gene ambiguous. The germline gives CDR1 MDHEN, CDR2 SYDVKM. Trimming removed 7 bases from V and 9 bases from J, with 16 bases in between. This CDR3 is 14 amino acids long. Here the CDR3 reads CASTRPERGSPLHF. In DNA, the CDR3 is TGTGCCAGCACCCGCCCGGAGCGAGGTTCACCCCTCCACTTT.

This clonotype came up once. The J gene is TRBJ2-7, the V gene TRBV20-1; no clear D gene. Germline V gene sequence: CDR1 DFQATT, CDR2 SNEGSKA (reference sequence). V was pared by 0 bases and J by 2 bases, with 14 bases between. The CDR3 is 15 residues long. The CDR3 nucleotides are TGCAGTGCTAGAGATCCGGGCTTAGCACCCTACGAGCAGTACTTC. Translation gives CSARDPGLAPYEQYF.

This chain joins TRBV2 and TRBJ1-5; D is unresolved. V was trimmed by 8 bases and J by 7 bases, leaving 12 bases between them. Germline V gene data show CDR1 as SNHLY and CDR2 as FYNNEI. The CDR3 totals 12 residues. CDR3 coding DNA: TGTGCCAGCGGTGCAGCAGGCCAGCCCCAGCATTTT. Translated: CASGAAGQPQHF.

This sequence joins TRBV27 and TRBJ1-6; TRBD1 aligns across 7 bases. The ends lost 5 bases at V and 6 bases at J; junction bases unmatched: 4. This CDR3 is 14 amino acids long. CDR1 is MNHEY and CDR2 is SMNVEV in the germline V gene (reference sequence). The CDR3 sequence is CASSPGQTNSPLHF. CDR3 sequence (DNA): TGTGCCAGCAGTCCGGGACAGACTAATTCACCCCTCCACTTT.

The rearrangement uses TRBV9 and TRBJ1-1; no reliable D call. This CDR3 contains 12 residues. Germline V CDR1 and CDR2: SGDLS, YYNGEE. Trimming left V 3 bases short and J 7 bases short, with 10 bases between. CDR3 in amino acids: CASSADLNEAFF. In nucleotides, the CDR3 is TGTGCCAGCAGCGCAGACCTGAATGAAGCTTTCTTT.

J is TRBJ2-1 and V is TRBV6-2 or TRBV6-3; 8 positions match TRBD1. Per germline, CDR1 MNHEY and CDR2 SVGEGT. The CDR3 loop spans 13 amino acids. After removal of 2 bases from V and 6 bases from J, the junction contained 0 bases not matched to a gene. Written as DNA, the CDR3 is TGTGCCAGCAGTTACCAGGGGGCCAATGAGCAGTTCTTC. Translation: CASSYQGANEQFF.

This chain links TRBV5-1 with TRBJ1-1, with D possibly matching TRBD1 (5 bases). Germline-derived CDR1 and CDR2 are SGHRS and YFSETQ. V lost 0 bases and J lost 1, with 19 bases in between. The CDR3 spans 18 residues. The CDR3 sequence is CASSLALGPGRRNTEAFF. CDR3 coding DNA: TGCGCCAGCAGCTTGGCTCTGGGTCCGGGGCGTCGGAACACTGAAGCTTTCTTT.

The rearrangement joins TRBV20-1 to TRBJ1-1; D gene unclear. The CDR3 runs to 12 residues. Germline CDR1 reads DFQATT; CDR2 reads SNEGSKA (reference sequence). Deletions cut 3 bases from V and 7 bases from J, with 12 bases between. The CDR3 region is CSASSGEGEAFF. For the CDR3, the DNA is TGCAGTGCTAGCTCCGGGGAGGGTGAAGCTTTCTTT.

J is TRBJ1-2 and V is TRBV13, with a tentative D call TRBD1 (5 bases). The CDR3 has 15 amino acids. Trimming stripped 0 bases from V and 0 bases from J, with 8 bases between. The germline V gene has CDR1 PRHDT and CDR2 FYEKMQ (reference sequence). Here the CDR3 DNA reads TGTGCCAGCAGCTTAGGGACAGAAGCTAACTATGGCTACACCTTC. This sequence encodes CASSLGTEANYGYTF.

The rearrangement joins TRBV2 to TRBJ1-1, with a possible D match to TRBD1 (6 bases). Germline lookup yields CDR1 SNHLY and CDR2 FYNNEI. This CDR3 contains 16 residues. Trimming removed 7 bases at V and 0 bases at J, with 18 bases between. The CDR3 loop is CASTSMGAEVNTEAFF. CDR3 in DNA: TGTGCCAGCACTTCGATGGGGGCGGAGGTGAACACTGAAGCTTTCTTT.

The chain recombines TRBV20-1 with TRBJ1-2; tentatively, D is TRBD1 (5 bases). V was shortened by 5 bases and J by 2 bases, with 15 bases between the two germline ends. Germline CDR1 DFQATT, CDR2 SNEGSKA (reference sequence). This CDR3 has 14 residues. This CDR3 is CSAVPQGSNYGYTF. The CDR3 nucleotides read TGCAGTGCTGTGCCTCAGGGCTCGAACTATGGCTACACCTTC.

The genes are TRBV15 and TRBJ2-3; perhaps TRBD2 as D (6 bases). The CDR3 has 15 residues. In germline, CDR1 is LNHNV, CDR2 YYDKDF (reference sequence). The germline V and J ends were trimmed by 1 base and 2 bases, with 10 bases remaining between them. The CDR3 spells CATSRGGGSTDTQYF. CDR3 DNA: TGTGCCACCAGCAGAGGTGGGGGGTCCACAGATACGCAGTATTTT.

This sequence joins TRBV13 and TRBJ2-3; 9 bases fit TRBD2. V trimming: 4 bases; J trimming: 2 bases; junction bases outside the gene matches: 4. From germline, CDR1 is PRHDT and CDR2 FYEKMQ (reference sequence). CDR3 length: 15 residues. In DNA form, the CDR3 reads TGTGCCAGCAGCTGGCTAGCGGGGACCACAGATACGCAGTATTTT. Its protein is CASSWLAGTTDTQYF.

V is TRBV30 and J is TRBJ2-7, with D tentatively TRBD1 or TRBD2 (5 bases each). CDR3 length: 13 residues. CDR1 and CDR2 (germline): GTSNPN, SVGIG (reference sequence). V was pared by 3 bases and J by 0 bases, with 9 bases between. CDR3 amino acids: CAWRRGSSYEQYF. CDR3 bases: TGTGCCTGGAGGAGGGGCTCCTCCTACGAGCAGTACTTC. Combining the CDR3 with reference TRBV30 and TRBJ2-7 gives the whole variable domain SQTIHQWPATLVQPVGSPLSLECTVEGTSNPNLYWYRQAAGRGLQLLFYSVGIGQISSEVPQNLSASRPQDRQFILSSKKLLLSDSGFYLCAWRRGSSYEQYFGPGTRLTVT.

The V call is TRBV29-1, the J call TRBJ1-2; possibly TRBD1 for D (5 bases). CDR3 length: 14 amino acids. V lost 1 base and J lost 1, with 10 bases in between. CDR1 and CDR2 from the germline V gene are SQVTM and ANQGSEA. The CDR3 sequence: CSVEGDPLNYGYTF. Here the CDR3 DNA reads TGCAGCGTTGAAGGGGACCCCCTTAACTATGGCTACACCTTC. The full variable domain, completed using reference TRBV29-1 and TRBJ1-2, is SAVISQKPSRDICQRGTSLTIQCQVDSQVTMMFWYRQQPGQSLTLIATANQGSEATYESGFVIDKFPISRPNLTFSTLTVSNMSPEDSSIYLCSVEGDPLNYGYTFGSGTRLTVV.

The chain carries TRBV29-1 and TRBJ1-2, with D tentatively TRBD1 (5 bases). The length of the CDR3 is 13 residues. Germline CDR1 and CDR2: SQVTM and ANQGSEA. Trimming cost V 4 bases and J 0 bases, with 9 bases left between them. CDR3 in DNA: TGCAGCGTTGTACAGGCCTCTAACTATGGCTACACCTTC. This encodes CSVVQASNYGYTF.

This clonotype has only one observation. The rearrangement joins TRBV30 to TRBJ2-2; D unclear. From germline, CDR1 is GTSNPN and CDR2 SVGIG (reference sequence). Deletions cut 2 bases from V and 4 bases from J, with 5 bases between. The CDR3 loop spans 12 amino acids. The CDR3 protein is CAWSTRTGELFF. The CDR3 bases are TGTGCCTGGAGTACGCGCACCGGGGAGCTGTTTTTT.